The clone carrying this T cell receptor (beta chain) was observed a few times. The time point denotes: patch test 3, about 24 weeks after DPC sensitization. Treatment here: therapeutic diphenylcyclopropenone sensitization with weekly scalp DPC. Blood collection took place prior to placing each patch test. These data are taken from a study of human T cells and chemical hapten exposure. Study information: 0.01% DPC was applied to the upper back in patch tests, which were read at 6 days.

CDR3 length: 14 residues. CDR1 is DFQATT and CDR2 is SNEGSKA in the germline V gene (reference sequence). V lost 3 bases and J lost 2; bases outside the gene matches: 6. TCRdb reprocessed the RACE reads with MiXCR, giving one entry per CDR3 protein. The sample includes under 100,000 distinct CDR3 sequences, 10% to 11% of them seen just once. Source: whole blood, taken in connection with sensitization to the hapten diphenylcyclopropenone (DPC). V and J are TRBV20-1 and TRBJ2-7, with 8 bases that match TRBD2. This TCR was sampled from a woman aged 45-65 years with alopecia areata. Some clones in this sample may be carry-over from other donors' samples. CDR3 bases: TGCAGTGCTAGCGAGAGCGGGAGTACCTACGAGCAGTACTTC. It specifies CSASESGSTYEQYF.